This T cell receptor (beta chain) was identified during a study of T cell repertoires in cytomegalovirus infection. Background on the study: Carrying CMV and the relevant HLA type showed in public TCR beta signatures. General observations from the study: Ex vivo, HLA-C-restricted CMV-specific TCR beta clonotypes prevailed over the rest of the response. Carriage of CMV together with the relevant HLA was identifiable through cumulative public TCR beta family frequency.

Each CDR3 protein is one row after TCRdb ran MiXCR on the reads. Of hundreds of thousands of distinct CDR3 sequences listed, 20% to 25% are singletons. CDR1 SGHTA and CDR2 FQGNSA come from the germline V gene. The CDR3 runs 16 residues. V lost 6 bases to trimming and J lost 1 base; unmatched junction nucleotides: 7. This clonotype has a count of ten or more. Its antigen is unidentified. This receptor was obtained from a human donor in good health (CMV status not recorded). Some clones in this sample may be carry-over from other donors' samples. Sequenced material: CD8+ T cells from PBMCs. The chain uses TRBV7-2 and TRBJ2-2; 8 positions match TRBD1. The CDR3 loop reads CASSPIGTGNTGELFF. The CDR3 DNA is TGTGCCAGCAGTCCCATCGGGACAGGGAACACCGGGGAGCTGTTTTTT.